The 30 T cell receptor beta chains given below trace back to one sample, sequenced in a study of blood T cells in healthy people across ages (dated by TCRdb to 2015 to 2017). Libraries were prepared through 5' RACE. The data were produced on an Illumina HiSeq 2500. A second roughly 7 to 11 cycle PCR used a sample-barcoded 5' primer and a J-beta primer mix. TCRdb passed the public sequencing reads through fastp at Q25 and MiXCR, retaining productive beta sequences. Each CDR3 protein appears once, grouped with its most common genes and DNA. In this sample the table shows about 580,000 distinct CDR3 sequences, more than 45% of which occur a single time. The ten biggest clones cover under 30% of the sample. Sequenced: blood. These receptors were obtained from a man older than 75 in good health.

This clonotype was counted ten times or more. The chain carries TRBV6-5 and TRBJ2-5; D is ambiguous. V shed 0 bases and J shed 9 bases, with 11 bases lying between them. From germline, CDR1 is MNHEY and CDR2 SVGAGI. The CDR3 is 13 residues long. CDR3 sequence: CASSYSPVWAQYF. CDR3 nucleotide sequence: TGTGCCAGCAGTTACTCGCCTGTGTGGGCCCAGTACTTC.

This rearrangement joins TRBV7-9 to TRBJ2-7, with 14 bases aligning to TRBD2. The CDR3 totals 16 residues. Germline lookup yields CDR1 SEHNR and CDR2 FQNEAQ (reference sequence). V trimming: 5 bases; J trimming: 5 bases; junction bases outside the gene matches: 8. CDR3 DNA sequence: TGTGCCAGCAGCCTGGGGACTAGCGGGAGAAACGACGAGCAGTACTTC. Translation gives CASSLGTSGRNDEQYF.

The J gene is TRBJ1-5, the V gene TRBV7-2; D might be TRBD1 (6 bases). The CDR3 is made up of 14 amino acids. Trimming took off 5 bases at V and 3 bases at J, with 11 bases between the two ends. In germline, CDR1 is SGHTA, CDR2 FQGNSA. CDR3 coding DNA: TGTGCCAGCAGCCCCGGACAGATCAATCAGCCCCAGCATTTT. Translated, it gives CASSPGQINQPQHF.

The genes are TRBV19 and TRBJ2-5, with TRBD1 as a possible D gene (6 bases). CDR1 is LNHDA and CDR2 is SQIVND in the germline V gene (reference sequence). Trimming took off 4 bases at V and 4 bases at J, with 10 bases between the two ends. The CDR3 consists of 13 residues. In DNA, the CDR3 is TGTGCCAGTAGTAGTACAGGGACAGAGACCCAGTACTTC. Translation gives CASSSTGTETQYF.

This chain uses TRBV6-5 with TRBJ2-3; a weak D match, TRBD1 (5 bases). This CDR3 is built from 12 residues. Between the trimmed V and J ends, which lost 8 bases and 2 bases, there was a span of 8 bases. CDR1 is MNHEY, CDR2 SVGAGI, per germline. This CDR3 is CASVGATDTQYF. The CDR3 region has the DNA TGTGCCAGCGTTGGGGCCACAGATACGCAGTATTTT.

This clonotype has just a few counts. The V and J genes are TRBV7-2 and TRBJ2-3, with 9 bases that match TRBD2. The germline gives CDR1 SGHTA, CDR2 FQGNSA. V gave up 6 bases and J gave up 1 base; unmatched junction bases: 5. The CDR3 is 15 amino acids. The DNA for the CDR3 is TGTGCCAGCAGGGTAGCGGGGGCCCGCACAGATACGCAGTATTTT. As protein: CASRVAGARTDTQYF.

V is TRBV9 and J is TRBJ1-4; 8 positions match TRBD1. Looked up from germline, CDR1 is SGDLS and CDR2 is YYNGEE. V trimming: 4 bases; J trimming: 7 bases; junction bases outside the gene matches: 12. CDR3 length: 16 amino acids. The chain's CDR3 is CASSLSPQGAGEKLFF. The CDR3 region has the DNA TGTGCCAGCAGCCTAAGCCCTCAGGGGGCGGGTGAAAAACTGTTTTTT.

V and J are TRBV5-1 and TRBJ1-1; no clear D. The CDR3 has 14 residues. Germline lookup yields CDR1 SGHRS and CDR2 YFSETQ. V lost 3 bases and J lost 5, with 14 bases in between. The DNA of the CDR3 is TGCGCCAGCAGCTCCGTGGTATTGGATACTGAAGCTTTCTTT. Protein product: CASSSVVLDTEAFF. Based on the CDR3 plus reference TRBV5-1 and TRBJ1-1, the full variable domain is KAGVTQTPRYLIKTRGQQVTLSCSPISGHRSVSWYQQTPGQGLQFLFEYFSETQRNKGNFPGRFSGRQFSNSRSEMNVSTLELGDSALYLCASSSVVLDTEAFFGQGTRLTVV.

The gene calls are TRBV29-1 and TRBJ2-1; D call uncertain. The CDR3 consists of 10 residues. Trimming took 5 bases from V and 9 from J, leaving 8 bases between them. Per the germline V gene, CDR1 is SQVTM and CDR2 is ANQGSEA. CDR3 residues: CSVLTVEQFF. DNA of the CDR3: TGCAGCGTTTTGACTGTTGAGCAGTTCTTC.

This clonotype was seen only a few times. The genes are TRBV4-2 and TRBJ2-7, with TRBD2 as a possible D gene (5 bases). V was trimmed by 5 bases and J by 3 bases, leaving 23 bases between them. The CDR3 runs to 17 residues. CDR1 and CDR2 (germline): LGHNA, YNFKEQ. CDR3 nucleotides: TGTGCCAGCAGCTCCGAGTGGGGAGCCAGTTTCGGCTACGAGCAGTACTTC. This translates into CASSSEWGASFGYEQYF.

This clonotype was seen at least ten times. The J gene is TRBJ1-2, the V gene TRBV6-5, with D tentatively TRBD1 (5 bases). Germline CDR1 and CDR2: MNHEY and SVGAGI. V lost 5 bases to trimming and J lost 8 bases, with 15 bases between them. The length of the CDR3 is 13 residues. The CDR3 spells CASSPTGTRGYTF. CDR3 DNA: TGTGCCAGCAGTCCGACCGGGACGCGAGGCTACACCTTC.

The chain recombines TRBV3-1 with TRBJ2-5; 8 bases align to TRBD2. Germline V gene sequence: CDR1 LGHDT, CDR2 YNNKEL (reference sequence). V trimming: 4 bases; J trimming: 4 bases; junction bases outside the gene matches: 5. The CDR3 spans 14 residues. The CDR3 sequence: CASSPTGGRETQYF. DNA of the CDR3: TGTGCCAGCAGCCCTACGGGGGGGAGAGAGACCCAGTACTTC.

A note on this clonotype: With a much larger clone just one base away, this may be a read error. The V call is TRBV15, the J call TRBJ2-3, with TRBD1 identical over 9 bases. The CDR3 runs 15 residues. V lost 0 bases, J lost 10 bases, and 8 bases stayed unmatched. Germline loops: CDR1 LNHNV, CDR2 YYDKDF (reference sequence). CDR3 protein: CATSRETGGRDSQYF. In DNA, the CDR3 is TGTGCCACCAGCAGAGAGACAGGGGGAAGGGATTCGCAGTATTTT.

The chain joins TRBV20-1 to TRBJ2-5, with D unresolved. Germline V gene sequence: CDR1 DFQATT, CDR2 SNEGSKA (reference sequence). CDR3 size: 13 residues. V was trimmed by 1 base and J by 4 bases, leaving 10 bases between them. The chain's CDR3 is CSARGPDGETQYF. In nucleotides, the CDR3 is TGCAGTGCTAGAGGACCAGACGGAGAGACCCAGTACTTC.

The rearrangement uses TRBV7-9 and TRBJ2-1; 8 nucleotides match TRBD2. Unmatched junction bases numbered 13, after V lost 6 bases and J lost 9 bases. The CDR3 sequence is 15 residues long. Per the germline V gene, CDR1 is SEHNR and CDR2 is FQNEAQ (reference sequence). In nucleotides, the CDR3 is TGTGCCAGCAGTAGACTAGCGACGCCAGAGGGTGAGCAGTTCTTC. Protein product: CASSRLATPEGEQFF.

This clonotype was counted a few times. V gene TRBV20-1 combines with J gene TRBJ2-1, with D unresolved. The CDR3 loop spans 11 amino acids. Germline V lookup: CDR1 DFQATT, CDR2 SNEGSKA (reference sequence). Trimming removed 3 bases from V and 7 bases from J, with 7 bases in between. CDR3 in amino acids: CSASQWNEQFF. The CDR3 DNA follows: TGCAGTGCTAGTCAATGGAATGAGCAGTTCTTC.

The chain carries TRBV6-5 and TRBJ2-4; D call uncertain. The DNA matches TRBJ2-7 better at its end, which makes the J call doubtful. CDR1 is MNHEY and CDR2 is SVGAGI in the germline V gene. CDR3 length: 15 residues. CDR3 in DNA: TGTGCCAGCGGACCAGTGGGGAACCCTCCCTACGAGCAGTACTTC. Its translation: CASGPVGNPPYEQYF.

On this clonotype: A much larger clone is a single base away; this may be a read error. This chain links TRBV6-6 with TRBJ2-7; D may be TRBD1 or TRBD2 (5 bases each). The V gene's germline CDR1 is MNHNY and CDR2 SVGAGI (reference sequence). There are 16 residues in the CDR3. V lost 4 bases, J lost 1 base, and 17 bases lay in between. The CDR3 sequence: CASSSPTAVMSYEQYF. The CDR3 region has the DNA TGTGCCAGCAGTTCCCCGACAGCGGTTATGTCCTACGAGCAGTACTTC.

The gene calls are TRBV5-1 and TRBJ2-7; D remains ambiguous. From germline, CDR1 is SGHRS and CDR2 YFSETQ. V was clipped by 0 bases and J by 5 bases, with 12 bases between them. The CDR3 runs to 14 residues. The CDR3 DNA sequence: TGCGCCAGCAGCTTGGTACTGGGCCGGGACGAGCAGTACTTC. Protein: CASSLVLGRDEQYF.

This clonotype has more than one count but fewer than ten. The genes are TRBV7-3 and TRBJ2-3, with D uncertain. CDR1 SGHTA and CDR2 FQGTGA come from the germline V gene. Deletions cut 6 bases from V and 0 bases from J, with 7 bases between. The CDR3 runs 13 residues. CDR3 in DNA: TGTGCCAGCAGACTACCTAGCACAGATACGCAGTATTTT. Residues: CASRLPSTDTQYF. Based on the CDR3 plus reference TRBV7-3 and TRBJ2-3, the full variable domain is GAGVSQTPSNKVTEKGKYVELRCDPISGHTALYWYRQSLGQGPEFLIYFQGTGAADDSGLPNDRFFAVRPEGSVSTLKIQRTERGDSAVYLCASRLPSTDTQYFGPGTRLTVL.

This clonotype was detected ten times or more. The chain is built from TRBV6-1 and TRBJ1-2, with D perhaps matching TRBD1 (6 bases). Trimming took 7 bases from V and 8 from J, leaving 20 bases between them. Germline CDR1 and CDR2: MNHNS and SASEGT. CDR3 length equals 14 residues. The CDR3 region has the DNA TGTGCCAGCACCCACAATTTGGGACAAGCAGGCTACACCTTC. This encodes CASTHNLGQAGYTF.

This clonotype was seen repeatedly, ten times or more. The chain couples TRBV6-6 to TRBJ1-1, with a tentative D call TRBD1 (6 bases). Trimming took off 6 bases at V and 5 bases at J, with 25 bases between the two ends. The CDR3 runs 17 residues. Germline assignment: CDR1 MNHNY and CDR2 SVGAGI (reference sequence). The DNA of the CDR3 is TGTGCCAGCAGATATCACTCGGGGGGCGGGGAAGGGACTGAAGCTTTCTTT. Its translation: CASRYHSGGGEGTEAFF.

This clonotype was found many times. The gene calls are TRBV6-5 and TRBJ2-3; D is unresolved. This CDR3 region has 13 residues. Trimming removed 5 bases at V and 2 bases at J, with 8 bases between. Looked up from germline, CDR1 is MNHEY and CDR2 is SVGAGI. Here the CDR3 DNA reads TGTGCCAGCAGTCGCACGGTCACAGATACGCAGTATTTT. It encodes CASSRTVTDTQYF.

The chain uses TRBV7-3 and TRBJ2-5, with D uncertain. The J call may be incorrect, as the DNA end agrees better with TRBJ2-7. The CDR3 has 16 amino acids. Germline CDR1 is SGHTA and CDR2 is FQGTGA. This CDR3 is CASSLIPGPGLGEQYF. As DNA, the CDR3 is TGTGCCAGCAGCTTAATTCCAGGCCCGGGTTTGGGCGAGCAGTACTTC.

The CDR3 protein is CASRPTIAGGDTQYF. CDR3 coding DNA: TGCGCCAGCAGACCCACCATAGCGGGTGGGGATACGCAGTATTTT. The chain is built from TRBV5-1 and TRBJ2-3; TRBD2 matches 7 bases. The V gene end was trimmed by 5 bases and the J gene end by 6 bases; junction bases not matched to a gene: 12. The CDR3 covers 15 residues. CDR1 is SGHRS, CDR2 YFSETQ, per germline.

The table lists this clonotype with a few counts. The genes are TRBV10-3 and TRBJ2-3; TRBD1 aligns across 8 bases. CDR3 length: 15 amino acids. V dropped 5 bases and J dropped 4; count of bases not matched to a gene: 8. Germline CDR1 ENHRY, CDR2 SYGVKD. The CDR3 region has the DNA TGTGCCATCAGTTCGGACAGGGATTTTCCAGATACGCAGTATTTT. Translated: CAISSDRDFPDTQYF.

The chain employs TRBV5-1 and TRBJ2-3, with D unclear. Germline V lookup: CDR1 SGHRS, CDR2 YFSETQ. The V end lost 4 bases, the J end lost 2 bases, and 11 bases lay between the germline ends. The CDR3 runs 14 residues. DNA of the CDR3: TGCGCCAGCAGCGTTGGGTCAAACACAGATACGCAGTATTTT. This gives the protein CASSVGSNTDTQYF. The full variable domain, rest sourced from reference TRBV5-1 and TRBJ2-3, is KAGVTQTPRYLIKTRGQQVTLSCSPISGHRSVSWYQQTPGQGLQFLFEYFSETQRNKGNFPGRFSGRQFSNSRSEMNVSTLELGDSALYLCASSVGSNTDTQYFGPGTRLTVL.

A few counts support this clonotype. DNA of the CDR3: TGTGCCGGCGGATTTGGGGCCAACGTCCTGACTTTC. Translating it yields CAGGFGANVLTF. V is TRBV6-2 or TRBV6-3 and J is TRBJ2-6; D uncertain. The CDR3 spans 12 residues. The germline V gene encodes CDR1 MNHEY and CDR2 SVGEGT. V was shortened by 11 bases and J by 3 bases, with 8 bases between the two germline ends.

The chain is built from TRBV7-3 and TRBJ2-3; D tentatively fits TRBD1 or TRBD2 (6 bases each). This CDR3 region has 15 residues. The germline CDR1 and CDR2 sequences are SGHTA and FQGTGA. Trimming stripped 2 bases from V and 2 bases from J, with 11 bases between. CDR3 bases: TGTGCCAGCAGCTTATCGACGGGGGCCACAGATACGCAGTATTTT. Translated, it gives CASSLSTGATDTQYF.

This clonotype was observed many times. The genes are TRBV28 and TRBJ1-2, with TRBD1 matching 8 bases. Germline CDR1 is MDHEN and CDR2 is SYDVKM. The J segment lost 5 bases and the V segment lost 3 bases, leaving 8 bases of the junction unmatched. There are 15 residues in the CDR3. The CDR3 reads CASSLQTGGPYGYTF. The CDR3 DNA reads TGTGCCAGCAGTTTGCAAACAGGGGGTCCTTATGGCTACACCTTC.